In its sample, the clone carrying this T cell receptor (beta chain) was seen many times. V lost 6 bases to trimming and J lost 5 bases, with 12 bases between them. The CDR3 sequence is 13 residues long. The data were taken from a study of T-cell reconstitution after alpha-beta-depleted transplantation in children. Preparation of the TCRbeta library used unique molecular identifiers. One entry per CDR3 protein, called by TCRdb with MiXCR from the PCR reads. The sample consists of hundreds of thousands of distinct CDR3 sequences, 16% of them appearing once. This sequence joins TRBV12-3 or TRBV12-4 and TRBJ2-3; D unclear. The sample was PBMCs from the stem cell graft donor, taken from the stem cell graft. The sequence was collected from a human donor who donated a stem cell graft to a child with acute myeloid leukemia. DNA of the CDR3: TGTGCCAGCAGGTCCGAGGTTGGAGATACGCAGTATTTT. Translating it yields CASRSEVGDTQYF.